This is a list of T cell receptor beta chains from one sample in a study of shared clonotypes between healthy human individuals. The repertoire was sequenced with immunoSEQ multiplex PCR; TCRdb's copy has only in-frame clones and lacks some. The data contain 2 million to 2.5 million clones, 85% to 95% of them singletons. Sequenced material: naive CD8+ T cells sorted from blood. These receptors all stem from a man aged 18-30 years in good health. CDR3s include the opening cysteine and the closing phenylalanine or tryptophan. D genes are given only for firm matches. Size is stated for part of the rows, as once, few or many counts, or as a class when the clone is expanded.

>once|15|TRBJ1-5|NA|TRBV6-1
TGTGCCAGCAGGGATAGCGGCAGGGGCAATCAGCCCCAGCATTTT
CASRDSGRGNQPQHF
>NA|13|TRBJ2-7|TRBD1|TRBV27
TGTGCCAGCTCCCCAGGGGGCTCCTACGAGCAGTACTTC
CASSPGGSYEQYF
>NA|16|TRBJ2-1|TRBD1|TRBV27
TGTGCCAGCAGTTTAGGGACAGGCAGCTCCTACAATGAGCAGTTCTTC
CASSLGTGSSYNEQFF
>once|14|TRBJ1-1|NA|TRBV15
TGTGCCACCAGCAGACGAAGGGCGGAGACTGAAGCTTTCTTT
CATSRRRAETEAFF
>NA|12|TRBJ2-1|NA|TRBV5-6
TGTGCCAGCAGCTTGATAGAGCGGGAGCAGTTCTTC
CASSLIEREQFF
>once|14|TRBJ2-7|NA|TRBV9
TGTGCCAGCAGCGTAGAGGGACTTTCCTACGAGCAGTACTTC
CASSVEGLSYEQYF
>NA|13|TRBJ2-7|NA|TRBV5-5
TGTGCCAGCAGCTTCGACAGGACCGTCGAGCAGTACTTC
CASSFDRTVEQYF
>NA|14|TRBJ2-7|TRBD2|TRBV7-9
TGTGCCAGCAGCTTGGGGACTACCATCTACGAGCAGTACTTC
CASSLGTTIYEQYF
>NA|14|TRBJ2-7|TRBD1|TRBV7-9
TGTGCCAGCAGCCAAGGGACAGGGGGCCACGAGCAGTACTTC
CASSQGTGGHEQYF
>once|16|TRBJ1-5|NA|TRBV2
TGTGCCAGCAGTCAAACCTCCGGGATAGTAAATCAGCCCCAGCATTTT
CASSQTSGIVNQPQHF
>NA|14|TRBJ2-2|NA|TRBV5-6
TGTGCCAGCAGCTTCGTTAGGGTAGCCGGGGAGCTGTTTTTT
CASSFVRVAGELFF
>NA|16|TRBJ2-5|TRBD1|TRBV13
TGTGCCAGCAGCGTGGGACCCGGGACAGGGCAAGAGACCCAGTACTTC
CASSVGPGTGQETQYF
>NA|13|TRBJ2-4|NA|TRBV5-1
TGCGCCAGCCAGACAGGGGAGGGTGACATTCAGTACTTC
CASQTGEGDIQYF
>NA|15|TRBJ2-7|NA|TRBV7-9
TGTGCCAGCAGCTCCGTCGACGCAACCATCTACGAGCAGTACTTC
CASSSVDATIYEQYF
>once|15|TRBJ2-7|TRBD1|TRBV30
TGTGCCTGGAGTGTTGACAGGGGCTTATCCTACGAGCAGTACTTC
CAWSVDRGLSYEQYF
>few|15|TRBJ2-7|TRBD2|TRBV4-1
TGCGCCAGCAGCCATAGACTAGCCCAGATCTACGAGCAGTACTTC
CASSHRLAQIYEQYF
>NA|15|TRBJ2-7|NA|TRBV23-1
TGCGCCAGCAGTCGCCGACTCGCCGTACTATACGAGCAGTACTTC
CASSRRLAVLYEQYF
>NA|16|TRBJ2-2|NA|TRBV7-2
TGTGCCAGCAGCTTAGGGCCAGGGATGGCCACCGGGGAGCTGTTTTTT
CASSLGPGMATGELFF
>NA|16|TRBJ2-7|TRBD2|TRBV4-1
TGCGCCAGCAGCCCGGGACTAGCGGGGGGGAACTACGAGCAGTACTTC
CASSPGLAGGNYEQYF
>NA|15|TRBJ1-4|NA|TRBV6-5
TGTGCCAGCAGGCCCAATCCCGGGGGCGCGGAAAAACTGTTTTTT
CASRPNPGGAEKLFF
>NA|14|TRBJ2-7|NA|TRBV4-1
TGCGCCAGCAGCCATTCGGGGGACAATTACGAGCAGTACTTC
CASSHSGDNYEQYF
>NA|14|TRBJ2-7|NA|TRBV5-4
TGTGCCAGCACCGGCGCTCAGGCTGGCTACGAGCAGTACTTC
CASTGAQAGYEQYF
>once|14|TRBJ2-7|NA|TRBV19
TGTGCCAGTAGTTTGGACGGAGAATCCTACGAGCAGTACTTC
CASSLDGESYEQYF
>NA|15|TRBJ2-5|NA|TRBV9
TGTGCCAGCAGCGTAGTGGGTCGGCACCAAGAGACCCAGTACTTC
CASSVVGRHQETQYF
>once|13|TRBJ2-3|NA|TRBV10-1
TGCGCCAGCAGTGAGCTCTACACAGATACGCAGTATTTT
CASSELYTDTQYF
>NA|17|TRBJ2-3|TRBD2|TRBV30
TGTGCCTGGAGCGCCATTGGAGCGGGAGAGGTAACAGATACGCAGTATTTT
CAWSAIGAGEVTDTQYF
>NA|15|TRBJ2-2|NA|TRBV11-1
TGTGCCAGCAGCTTAAGGCCCCAAGCGCCGGGGGAGCTGTTTTTT
CASSLRPQAPGELFF
>NA|13|TRBJ2-1|NA|TRBV5-4
TGTGCCAGCAGCCTGGACTTGGTCAATGAGCAGTTCTTC
CASSLDLVNEQFF
>NA|14|TRBJ2-2|NA|TRBV4-1
TGCGCCAGCAGCCAAGAGGCAGGAAACGGGGAGCTGTTTTTT
CASSQEAGNGELFF
>NA|12|TRBJ2-1|NA|TRBV6-6
TGTGCCAGCAGTTTAGGGTACAATGAGCAGTTCTTC
CASSLGYNEQFF
>NA|18|TRBJ1-1|NA|TRBV28
TGTGCCAGCAGTCCTACGGACAGTTCACTTAAGGTAGTGACTGAAGCTTTCTTT
CASSPTDSSLKVVTEAFF
>NA|15|TRBJ2-7|TRBD2|TRBV7-2
TGTGCCAGCAGCTTACTTAGCGGGAGGACCGACGAGCAGTACTTC
CASSLLSGRTDEQYF
>NA|15|TRBJ2-1|NA|TRBV9
TGTGCCAGCAGCGTAGTTGGGGGGAACTACAATGAGCAGTTCTTC
CASSVVGGNYNEQFF
>NA|14|TRBJ1-6|TRBD1|TRBV11-1
TGTGCCAGCAGCCCTAGACAGGGACTCGCACCCCTCCACTTT
CASSPRQGLAPLHF
>NA|13|TRBJ2-7|NA|TRBV27
TGTGCCAGCATGGGGACGGGAGCCTACGAGCAGTACTTC
CASMGTGAYEQYF
>NA|13|TRBJ1-3|NA|TRBV2
TGTGCCAGCAGTGAAGAGAGCGGAAACACCATATATTTT
CASSEESGNTIYF
>NA|16|TRBJ1-2|TRBD1|TRBV9
TGTGCCAGCAGCGTAGCTCGGACAGGGGTTAACTATGGCTACACCTTC
CASSVARTGVNYGYTF
>NA|8|TRBJ1-2|NA|TRBV5-8
TGTGCCAGCCCCTTCTACACCTTC
CASPFYTF
>NA|17|TRBJ2-2|TRBD2|TRBV7-2
TGTGCCAGCAGCCCCACTAGCGGGAGGGCGGCCACCGGGGAGCTGTTTTTT
CASSPTSGRAATGELFF
>NA|20|TRBJ2-1|TRBD2|TRBV28
TGTGCCAGCACCCTAAGGTATCAGGGATTCCGGGGGGGCTCCTACAATGAGCAGTTCTTC
CASTLRYQGFRGGSYNEQFF
>NA|15|TRBJ2-5|NA|TRBV2
TGTGCCAGCAGGGGAGGTCGGGGAGCGAAAGAGACCCAGTACTTC
CASRGGRGAKETQYF
>NA|13|TRBJ2-7|TRBD1|TRBV6-5
TGTGCCACCTCCCCGGACAGGGCCTACGAGCAGTACTTC
CATSPDRAYEQYF
>NA|16|TRBJ2-1|TRBD2|TRBV4-3
TGCGCCAGCAGCCACTCACTAGCGGGAGAGGGCAATGAGCAGTTCTTC
CASSHSLAGEGNEQFF
>NA|14|TRBJ2-5|NA|TRBV6-1
TGTGCCAGCAGTGAAGCGTGGGGAAGAGAGACCCAGTACTTC
CASSEAWGRETQYF
>NA|14|TRBJ2-7|NA|TRBV2
TGTGCCAGCCGAAACCCCCAGCAGGTCTACGAGCAGTACTTC
CASRNPQQVYEQYF
>NA|12|TRBJ2-3|NA|TRBV2
TGTGCCAGCAGTGAGGGGGGCCCGGGGCAGTATTTT
CASSEGGPGQYF
>NA|16|TRBJ1-5|NA|TRBV6-1
TGTGCCAGCAGTGAAGCGCTTCCTGCTAGCAATCAGCCCCAGCATTTT
CASSEALPASNQPQHF
>NA|13|TRBJ1-1|NA|TRBV30
TGTGCCTGGATCCTCAGTGGGAACACTGAAGCTTTCTTT
CAWILSGNTEAFF
>once|16|TRBJ2-2|TRBD1|TRBV6-5
TGTGCCAGCAGTTACTCCCGGGACAGCTACACCGGGGAGCTGTTTTTT
CASSYSRDSYTGELFF
>NA|15|TRBJ2-1|NA|TRBV6-5
TGTGCCAGCCGGGCGGGACCCTCGGTGAACAATGAGCAGTTCTTC
CASRAGPSVNNEQFF